Listed here is a single T cell receptor beta chain. This clone has only a few counts. No cognate antigen has been identified for it. No much larger clone exists at a distance of one base, and base qualities are not known. V is shortened by 6 bases, J by 2 bases, and the region joining them spans 14 bases. The germline V gene (reference sequence) supplies CDR1 LNHDA and CDR2 SQIVND. Measured from the cysteine to the phenylalanine, the CDR3 is 15 residues long. The sequence is cut down to CDR3 DNA, 45 bases in frame from base 1. The data originate from a study of technical replicates of blood from several donors listed by TCRdb under 2017. Preparation of the library involved the immunoSEQ multiplex PCR assay. TCRdb took this table from immuneACCESS and kept in-frame rearrangements with V and J called. Such tables lack part of the clones; where checked against another copy, unresolved V genes explain under half of the gap, and the rest is unexplained. This sample holds tens of thousands of clones; around nine tenths were observed only once. Under 6% of the sample goes to the ten largest clones.

The rearranged chain carries TRBV19 and TRBJ1-5; the D gene is perhaps TRBD1, on 5 matching bases. The clonotype was recovered from a human donor in good health. Some clones in this sample may be carry-over from other donors' samples. The sample was PBMCs. The CDR3 corresponds to CASRGLDWGNQPQHF. DNA sequence: TGTGCCAGTAGGGGGCTCGATTGGGGCAATCAGCCCCAGCATTTT. This CDR3, with the reference TRBV19 and TRBJ1-5 proteins standing in past its ends, gives the full variable domain DGGITQSPKYLFRKEGQNVTLSCEQNLNHDAMYWYRQDPGQGLRLIYYSQIVNDFQKGDIAEGYSVSREKKESFPLTVTSAQKNPTAFYLCASRGLDWGNQPQHFGDGTRLSIL.